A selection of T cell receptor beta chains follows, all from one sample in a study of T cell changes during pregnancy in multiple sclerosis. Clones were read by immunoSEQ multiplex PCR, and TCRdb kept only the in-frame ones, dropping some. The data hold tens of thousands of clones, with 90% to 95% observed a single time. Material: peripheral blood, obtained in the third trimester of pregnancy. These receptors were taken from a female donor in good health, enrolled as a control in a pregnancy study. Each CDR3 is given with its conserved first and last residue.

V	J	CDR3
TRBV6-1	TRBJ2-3	CASSERTGTDTQYF
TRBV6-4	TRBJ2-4	CASSDPGGEKAKNIQYF
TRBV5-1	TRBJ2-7	CASSLQGTGVLDEQYF
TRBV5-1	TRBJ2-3	CASSALVTSGTDTQYF
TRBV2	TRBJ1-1	CASRITGQGNDGEAFF
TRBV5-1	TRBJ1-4	CASRGQTNEKLFF
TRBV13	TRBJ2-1	CASSPRPSGSYNEQFF
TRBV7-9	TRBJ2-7	CASMSLQGVYEQYF
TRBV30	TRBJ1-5	CAWSGTGQNQPQHF
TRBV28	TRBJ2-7	CASSSPAGGGGYEQYF
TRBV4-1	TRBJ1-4	CASSLGTGDEKLFF
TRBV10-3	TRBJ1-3	CAISRDRGPENTIYF
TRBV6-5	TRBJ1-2	CASSFQGHGYTF
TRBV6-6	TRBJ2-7	CASSYTQGKYYEQYF
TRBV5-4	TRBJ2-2	CASSGQSLLNTGELFF
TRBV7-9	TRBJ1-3	CASSLVPRGPLDSGNTIYF
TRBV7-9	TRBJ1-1	CASSLFTGPTEAFF
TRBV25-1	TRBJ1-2	CASSSSVIGGYTF
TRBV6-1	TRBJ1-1	CASRSQEGVTEAFF
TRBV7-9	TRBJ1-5	CASSLQVNQPQHF
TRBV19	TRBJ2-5	CASSIGPEETQYF
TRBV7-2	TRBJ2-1	CASSLDYLGQFF